These 21 T cell receptor beta chains share one sample of origin, sequenced in a study of control samples from healthy donors and cancer patients. Clones were sequenced by immunoSEQ multiplex PCR, and TCRdb holds only the in-frame ones, with some missing. The table records about 34,000 clones, more than 85% of them present only once. Sequenced sample: PBMCs. Receptors originate from a middle-aged woman with lung cancer.

The rearrangement joins TRBV2 to TRBJ2-7, with 7 bases that match TRBD1. V was pared by 7 bases and J by 0 bases, with 12 bases of the junction left unmatched. The CDR3 length is 16 residues. From germline, CDR1 is SNHLY and CDR2 FYNNEI. The CDR3 coding sequence is TGTGCCAGCATCCCCATTGGGACAGCCGACTCCTACGAGCAGTACTTC. Its protein product is CASIPIGTADSYEQYF.

The rearrangement links TRBV28 to TRBJ1-4; D uncertain. The V end was cut by 4 bases, the J end by 13 bases, with 10 bases between. CDR3 length equals 11 residues. Germline CDR1 reads MDHEN; CDR2 reads SYDVKM. CDR3 in amino acids: CASSSDWGLFF. In DNA, the CDR3 is TGTGCCAGCAGTTCGGACTGGGGACTGTTTTTT.

The chain combines TRBV18 with TRBJ1-2, with 7 bases matching TRBD1. This CDR3 has 15 amino acids. V shed 3 bases and J 4 bases; nucleotides not matched to a gene: 8. CDR1 and CDR2 (germline): KGHSH, LQKENI. The CDR3 sequence is CASSPRGGQPYGYTF. The DNA of the CDR3 is TGTGCCAGCTCACCTCGGGGGGGACAGCCCTATGGCTACACCTTC.

V gene TRBV9 combines with J gene TRBJ1-2; TRBD1 aligns across 9 bases. This CDR3 has 15 amino acids. Unmatched junction bases numbered 4, after V lost 1 base and J lost 3 bases. Germline CDR1 is SGDLS and CDR2 is YYNGEE. CDR3 sequence: CASSVTGQGHYGYTF. For the CDR3, the DNA is TGTGCCAGCAGCGTAACCGGACAGGGGCACTATGGCTACACCTTC.

The chain employs TRBV7-9 and TRBJ1-3; D unclear. The germline V and J ends were trimmed by 8 bases and 0 bases, with 8 bases remaining between them. There are 13 residues in the CDR3. Germline assignment: CDR1 SEHNR and CDR2 FQNEAQ (reference sequence). In DNA form, the CDR3 reads TGTGCCAGCCTCGGGGACTCTGGAAACACCATATATTTT. This gives the protein CASLGDSGNTIYF.

The CDR3 coding sequence is TGTGCCAGCAGTTACGGCAGGCCGAACACTGAAGCTTTCTTT. It translates to CASSYGRPNTEAFF. This sequence joins TRBV6-5 and TRBJ1-1; D gene uncertain. This CDR3 is 14 amino acids long. Trimming took off 2 bases at V and 1 base at J, with 8 bases between the two ends. Per germline, CDR1 MNHEY and CDR2 SVGAGI.

V usage is TRBV6-6 and J usage is TRBJ1-2; 9 bases are a match to TRBD1. The CDR3 contains 15 residues. Germline values: CDR1 MNHNY, CDR2 SVGAGI (reference sequence). Germline trimming cut 0 bases from V and 5 bases from J; bases unmatched to any gene: 4. The chain's CDR3 is CASSYSPGTGYGYTF. CDR3 nucleotides: TGTGCCAGCAGTTACTCGCCCGGGACAGGGTATGGCTACACCTTC.

This chain connects TRBV5-4 to TRBJ2-3; 7 positions agree with TRBD2. This CDR3 comprises 15 residues. In germline, CDR1 is SGHNT, CDR2 YYREEE (reference sequence). J gave up 0 bases and V 3 bases, and 4 bases lay outside the gene matches. CDR3 DNA sequence: TGTGCCAGCAGCTCAGCAGCGGGGAGCACAGATACGCAGTATTTT. It yields the protein CASSSAAGSTDTQYF.

This sequence joins TRBV9 and TRBJ1-4; D uncertain. The CDR3 consists of 12 residues. From germline, CDR1 is SGDLS and CDR2 YYNGEE. V was pared by 1 base and J by 8 bases, with 6 bases between. The CDR3, as DNA: TGTGCCAGCAGCGTAACTGGCGAAAAACTGTTTTTT. As protein: CASSVTGEKLFF. The full variable domain, its missing parts supplied by reference TRBV9 and TRBJ1-4, is DSGVTQTPKHLITATGQRVTLRCSPRSGDLSVYWYQQSLDQGLQFLIQYYNGEERAKGNILERFSAQQFPDLHSELNLSSLELGDSALYFCASSVTGEKLFFGSGTQLSVL.

The chain couples TRBV6-2 or TRBV6-3 to TRBJ2-3, with D hard to call. The germline V and J ends were trimmed by 4 bases and 11 bases, with 13 bases remaining between them. This CDR3 has 12 amino acids. The V gene's germline CDR1 is MNHEY and CDR2 SVGEGT. The CDR3 region is CASSSETYVQYF. CDR3 sequence (DNA): TGTGCCAGCAGTTCGGAAACATACGTGCAGTATTTT.

The V call is TRBV11-3, the J call TRBJ1-6, with D perhaps TRBD1 (6 bases). Germline values: CDR1 SGHNT, CDR2 YENEEA. The CDR3 is 15 amino acids. V was cut by 1 base and J by 10 bases, with 14 bases left in between. CDR3 nucleotides: TGTGCCAGCAGCTTAGTGCGGGGGGCAGGATCACCCCTCCACTTT. As protein: CASSLVRGAGSPLHF.

This clone showed up just a few times. The chain has TRBV5-5 and TRBJ2-5; D not resolved. The CDR3 is 11 amino acids. V gave up 3 bases and J gave up 7 bases, with 7 bases separating them. Looked up from germline, CDR1 is SGHKS and CDR2 is YYEKEE (reference sequence). CDR3 protein: CASSYLRTQYF. CDR3 sequence (DNA): TGTGCCAGCAGCTATCTGAGGACCCAGTACTTC.

V and J are TRBV7-3 and TRBJ2-3; 8 positions agree with TRBD2. The CDR3 spans 16 residues. The germline gives CDR1 SGHTA, CDR2 FQGTGA. V lost 4 bases and J lost 2; bases outside the gene matches: 8. CDR3 nucleotide sequence: TGTGCCAGCAGCTCCCAGAGCGGGGGAACCACAGATACGCAGTATTTT. It is translated as CASSSQSGGTTDTQYF.

The chain has TRBV7-9 and TRBJ2-7; a weak D match, TRBD2 (6 bases). This CDR3 has 13 residues. Germline V lookup: CDR1 SEHNR, CDR2 FQNEAQ (reference sequence). V shed 3 bases and J shed 4 bases, with 10 bases lying between them. In DNA, the CDR3 is TGTGCCAGCAGCTTGGGGGGTGATTACGAGCAGTACTTC. This encodes CASSLGGDYEQYF.

The rearrangement uses TRBV5-5 and TRBJ2-7; 8 nucleotides agree with TRBD2. The trim removed 6 bases at V and 0 bases at J, leaving 11 bases unmatched. The germline gives CDR1 SGHKS, CDR2 YYEKEE (reference sequence). The CDR3 extends over 16 amino acids. The CDR3 protein is CASILSVAGNSYEQYF. The CDR3 coding sequence is TGTGCCAGCATCCTGTCGGTAGCGGGGAACTCCTACGAGCAGTACTTC. The whole variable domain, remainder taken from reference TRBV5-5 and TRBJ2-7, is DAGVTQSPTHLIKTRGQQVTLRCSPISGHKSVSWYQQVLGQGPQFIFQYYEKEERGRGNFPDRFSARQFPNYSSELNVNALLLGDSALYLCASILSVAGNSYEQYFGPGTRLTVT.

The chain employs TRBV9 and TRBJ1-2; D gene uncertain. The germline gives CDR1 SGDLS, CDR2 YYNGEE. The CDR3 extends over 13 amino acids. Deletions cut 2 bases from V and 4 bases from J, with 9 bases between. CDR3 in DNA: TGTGCCAGCAGCGTTCGAGGGAGCTATGGCTACACCTTC. Its translation is CASSVRGSYGYTF.

The CDR3 protein is CSVKRVGDTEAFF. CDR3 coding DNA: TGCAGCGTTAAACGAGTAGGGGACACTGAAGCTTTCTTT. The chain joins TRBV29-1 to TRBJ1-1, with D tentatively TRBD1 (5 bases). Trimming stripped 5 bases from V and 3 bases from J, with 13 bases between. The CDR3 covers 13 residues. CDR1 and CDR2 (germline): SQVTM, ANQGSEA.

V usage is TRBV6-6 and J usage is TRBJ2-5, with D tentatively TRBD2 (5 bases). The germline V gene encodes CDR1 MNHNY and CDR2 SVGAGI (reference sequence). Trimming left V 6 bases short and J 10 bases short, with 12 bases between. The CDR3 is 11 amino acids. The DNA of the CDR3 is TGTGCCAGCAGCGGGATTGGAGGCCAGTACTTC. It codes for CASSGIGGQYF.

The chain has TRBV5-1 and TRBJ1-1; D is perhaps TRBD1 (6 bases). The CDR3 consists of 15 residues. V lost 4 bases and J lost 0, with 13 bases in between. Germline lookup yields CDR1 SGHRS and CDR2 YFSETQ. The CDR3 protein is CASSPEGDMNTEAFF. For the CDR3, the DNA is TGCGCCAGCAGCCCTGAGGGGGACATGAACACTGAAGCTTTCTTT.

This chain connects TRBV5-4 to TRBJ2-5; D might be TRBD1 (6 bases). The CDR3 has 15 amino acids. The V end lost 4 bases, the J end lost 5 bases, and 18 bases lay between the germline ends. Germline V CDR1 and CDR2: SGHNT, YYREEE (reference sequence). CDR3 loop: CASSPGHPGRETQYF. CDR3 bases: TGTGCCAGCAGCCCGGGACACCCCGGGCGGGAGACCCAGTACTTC.

The V and J genes are TRBV28 and TRBJ1-4, with 7 bases fitting TRBD1. The ends lost 5 bases at V and 6 bases at J; junction bases unmatched: 6. Germline CDR1 and CDR2: MDHEN and SYDVKM. The length of the CDR3 is 14 residues. In DNA, the CDR3 is TGTGCCAGCAGTCGTCAGGGGGAGGATGAAAAACTGTTTTTT. Amino acid sequence: CASSRQGEDEKLFF.